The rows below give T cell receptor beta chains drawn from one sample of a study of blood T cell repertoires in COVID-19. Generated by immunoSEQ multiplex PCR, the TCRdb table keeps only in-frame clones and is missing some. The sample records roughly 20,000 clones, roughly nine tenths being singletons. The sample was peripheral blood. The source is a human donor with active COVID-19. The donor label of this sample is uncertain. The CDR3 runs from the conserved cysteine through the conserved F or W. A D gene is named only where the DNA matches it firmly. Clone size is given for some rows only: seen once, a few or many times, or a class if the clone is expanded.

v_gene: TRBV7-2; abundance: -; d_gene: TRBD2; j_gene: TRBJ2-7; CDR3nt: TGTGCCAGCAGCCTGACTAGCGGGGGGACCTACGAGCAGTACTTC; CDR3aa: CASSLTSGGTYEQYF
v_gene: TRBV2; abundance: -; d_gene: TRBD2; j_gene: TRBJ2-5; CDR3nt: TGTGCCAGCAGGGAACTAGCGGGGGAGACCCAGTACTTC; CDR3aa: CASRELAGETQYF
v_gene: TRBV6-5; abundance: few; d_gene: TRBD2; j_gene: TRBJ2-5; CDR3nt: TGTGCCAGCAAAGGCGGGGGGGCCGGGGGGACCCAGTACTTC; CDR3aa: CASKGGGAGGTQYF
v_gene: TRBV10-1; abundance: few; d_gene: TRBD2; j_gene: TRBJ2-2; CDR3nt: TGCGCCAGCAGTGAGGGACTAGCGGGGACCGGGGAGCTGTTTTTT; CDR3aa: CASSEGLAGTGELFF
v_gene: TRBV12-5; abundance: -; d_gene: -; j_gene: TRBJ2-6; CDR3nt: TGTGCTAGTGGTTTGGTATTCAGTGGCTCTGGGGCCAACGTCCTGACTTTC; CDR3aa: CASGLVFSGSGANVLTF
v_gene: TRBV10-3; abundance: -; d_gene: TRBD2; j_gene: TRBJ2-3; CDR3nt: TGTGCCACCCGTCGGGAGGGAGCAGATACGCAGTATTTT; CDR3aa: CATRREGADTQYF
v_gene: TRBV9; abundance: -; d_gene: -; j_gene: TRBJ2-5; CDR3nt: TGTGCCAGCAGCGTAATTGCCGGGTCCCCACAAGAGACCCAGTACTTC; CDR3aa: CASSVIAGSPQETQYF
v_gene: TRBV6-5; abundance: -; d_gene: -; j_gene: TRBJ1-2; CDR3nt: TGTGCCAGCAGCGCGACAATACACTATGGCTACACCTTC; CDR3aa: CASSATIHYGYTF
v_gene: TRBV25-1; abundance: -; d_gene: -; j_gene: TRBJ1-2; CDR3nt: TGTGCCAGCAGTGAATCGGGAGCGTTGGGCTACACCTTC; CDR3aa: CASSESGALGYTF
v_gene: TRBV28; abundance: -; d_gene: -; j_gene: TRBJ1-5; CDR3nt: TGTGCCAGCAGGACAGACGGGCAGATTAGCAATCAGCCCCAGCATTTT; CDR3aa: CASRTDGQISNQPQHF
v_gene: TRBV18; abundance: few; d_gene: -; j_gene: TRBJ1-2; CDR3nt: TGTGCCAGCTCACCCAACAGCCCGGGGGATGGCTACACCTTC; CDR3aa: CASSPNSPGDGYTF
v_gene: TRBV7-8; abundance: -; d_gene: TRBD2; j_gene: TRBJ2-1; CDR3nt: TGTGCCAGCAGCCCCTTGTTGGGAGCGGGAGGGCTAAAAAATGAGCAGTTCTTC; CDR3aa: CASSPLLGAGGLKNEQFF
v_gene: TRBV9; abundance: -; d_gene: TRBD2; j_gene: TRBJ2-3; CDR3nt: TGTGCCAGCAGCGTAGCGGAGGGAGGGGCCACAGATACGCAGTATTTT; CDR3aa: CASSVAEGGATDTQYF
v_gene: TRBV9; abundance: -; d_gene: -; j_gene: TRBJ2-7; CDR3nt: TGTGCCAGCAGCAACAGGGGAGCGGGCTACGAGCAGTACTTC; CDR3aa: CASSNRGAGYEQYF
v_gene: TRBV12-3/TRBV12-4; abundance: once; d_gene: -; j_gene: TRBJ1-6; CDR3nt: TGTGCCAGCAGTTTGACAGGACGTTCACCCCTCCACTTT; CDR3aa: CASSLTGRSPLHF
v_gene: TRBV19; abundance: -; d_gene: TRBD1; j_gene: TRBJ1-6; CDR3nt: TGTGCCAGTAGTATCGGACAGGGTAATTCACCCCTCCACTTT; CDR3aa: CASSIGQGNSPLHF
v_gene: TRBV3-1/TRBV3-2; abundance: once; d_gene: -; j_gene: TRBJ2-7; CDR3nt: TGTGCCAGCAGCCGGGCGGGGGCGCAACCCTACGAGCAGTACTTC; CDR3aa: CASSRAGAQPYEQYF
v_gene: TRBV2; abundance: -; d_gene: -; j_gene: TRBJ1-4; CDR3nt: TGTGCCAGCAATCTCAATGAAAAACTGTTTTTT; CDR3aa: CASNLNEKLFF
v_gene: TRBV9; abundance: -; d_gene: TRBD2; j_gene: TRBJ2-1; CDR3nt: TGTGCCACAGGGAGCGGGAGGACCGATGAGCAGTTCTTC; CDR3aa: CATGSGRTDEQFF
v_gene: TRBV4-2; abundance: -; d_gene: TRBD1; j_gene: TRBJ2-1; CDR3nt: TGTGCCAGCAGCCAAGATGGGTTTTGGACAGGGGTGGTCAATGAGCAGTTCTTC; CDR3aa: CASSQDGFWTGVVNEQFF
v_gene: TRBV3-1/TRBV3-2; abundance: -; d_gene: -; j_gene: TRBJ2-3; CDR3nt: TGTGCCAGCAGGGGACTCACAGATACGCAGTATTTT; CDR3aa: CASRGLTDTQYF
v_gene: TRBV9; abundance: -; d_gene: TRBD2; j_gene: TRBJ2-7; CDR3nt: TGTGCCAGCAGCGCCGGCCCACTCACTAGCGGCTACTACGAGCAGTACTTC; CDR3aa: CASSAGPLTSGYYEQYF
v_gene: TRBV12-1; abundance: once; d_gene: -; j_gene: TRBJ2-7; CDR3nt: TGTGCCAGCAGCTTTCGAGGGACTAGCGGGCACGAGCAGTACTTC; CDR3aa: CASSFRGTSGHEQYF
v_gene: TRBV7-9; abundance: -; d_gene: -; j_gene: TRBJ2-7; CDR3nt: TGTGCCAGCAGCGAAGCAGGGATCGGCCACGAGCAGTACTTC; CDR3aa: CASSEAGIGHEQYF
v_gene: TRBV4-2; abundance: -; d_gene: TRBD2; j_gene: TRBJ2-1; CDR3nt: TGTGCCAGCAGCCATCCCGGGACTAGCGGGGTAAACAATGAGCAGTTCTTC; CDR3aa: CASSHPGTSGVNNEQFF
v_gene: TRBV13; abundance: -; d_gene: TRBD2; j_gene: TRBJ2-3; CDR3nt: TGTGCCAGCAGCTTAGGAGCGGGAGGTTACACAGATACGCAGTATTTT; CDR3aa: CASSLGAGGYTDTQYF
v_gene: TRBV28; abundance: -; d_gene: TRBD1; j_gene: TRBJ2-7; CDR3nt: TGTGCCAGCAGTTCAGGGGGCGTGTACGAGCAGTACTTC; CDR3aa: CASSSGGVYEQYF
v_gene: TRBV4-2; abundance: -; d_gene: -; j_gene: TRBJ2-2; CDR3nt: TGTGCCAGCAGCCAAGATGGGCTAGCGACCGGGGAGCTGTTTTTT; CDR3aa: CASSQDGLATGELFF
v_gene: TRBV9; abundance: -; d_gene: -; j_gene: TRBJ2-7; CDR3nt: TGTGCCAGCAGCGTTTTACCAGACTCCTACGAGCAGTACTTC; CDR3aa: CASSVLPDSYEQYF
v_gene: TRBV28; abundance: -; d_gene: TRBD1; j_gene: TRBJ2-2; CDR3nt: TGTGCCAGCAGTCAACCGACAGGGCAAACCGGGGAGCTGTTTTTT; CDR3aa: CASSQPTGQTGELFF
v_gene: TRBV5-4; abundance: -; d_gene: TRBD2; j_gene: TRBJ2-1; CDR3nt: TGTGCCAGCAGCCGTCGCTACGCGGGAGGCTTCTACAATGAGCAGTTCTTC; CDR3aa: CASSRRYAGGFYNEQFF
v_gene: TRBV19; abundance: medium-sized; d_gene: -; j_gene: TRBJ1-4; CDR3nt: TGTGCCAGTAGAAGGGGACAAAATGAAAAACTGTTTTTT; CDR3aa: CASRRGQNEKLFF
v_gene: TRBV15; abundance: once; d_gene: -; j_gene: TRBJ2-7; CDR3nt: TGTGCCACCAGCAGAGAAAAGGGGGGGTACGAGCAGTACTTC; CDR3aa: CATSREKGGYEQYF
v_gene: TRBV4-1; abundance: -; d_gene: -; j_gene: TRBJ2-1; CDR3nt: TGCGCCAGCAGCCAAGACTGGGCTAACAATGAGCAGTTCTTC; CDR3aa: CASSQDWANNEQFF
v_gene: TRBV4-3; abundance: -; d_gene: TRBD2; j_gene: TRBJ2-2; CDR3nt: TGCGCCAGCAGCCAAGTAGGGCTAGCGGGGAGGAGCGCCGGGGAGCTGTTTTTT; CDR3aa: CASSQVGLAGRSAGELFF
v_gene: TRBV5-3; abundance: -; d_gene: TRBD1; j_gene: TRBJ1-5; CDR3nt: TGTGCCAGAAGCTTGGCCTTGGGGATTCCGGGACAGGGAAATACTAGCAATCAGCCCCAGCATTTT; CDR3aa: CARSLALGIPGQGNTSNQPQHF
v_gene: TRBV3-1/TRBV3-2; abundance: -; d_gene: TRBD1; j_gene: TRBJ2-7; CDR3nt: TGTGCCAGCAGCCCCCCGGGACAGTTTCTCTACGAGCAGTACTTC; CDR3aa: CASSPPGQFLYEQYF
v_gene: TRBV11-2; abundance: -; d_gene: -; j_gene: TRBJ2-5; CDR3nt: TGTGCCAGCAGCTTACTGAGGACTGTGGAGACCCAGTACTTC; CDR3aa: CASSLLRTVETQYF
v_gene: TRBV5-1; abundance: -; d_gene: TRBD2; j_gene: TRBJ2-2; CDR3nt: TGCGCCAGCAGCTTGGAGGGCGGACTAGCGGGGCACGACACCGGGGAGCTGTTTTTT; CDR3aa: CASSLEGGLAGHDTGELFF
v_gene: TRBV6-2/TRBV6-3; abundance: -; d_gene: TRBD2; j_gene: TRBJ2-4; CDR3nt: TGTGCCAGCAGTTCGGGACTAGCGGGTGTAAAGGTGGCCAAAAACATTCAGTACTTC; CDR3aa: CASSSGLAGVKVAKNIQYF
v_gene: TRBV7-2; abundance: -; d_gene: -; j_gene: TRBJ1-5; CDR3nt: TGTGCCAGCAGCTTAGAAGGCACAGAGCCCCAGCATTTT; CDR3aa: CASSLEGTEPQHF
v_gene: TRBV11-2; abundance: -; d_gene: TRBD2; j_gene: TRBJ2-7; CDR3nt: TGTGCCAGCAGCCCCCGGACCCTTACTAGCGGGAGCTACGAGCAGTACTTC; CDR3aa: CASSPRTLTSGSYEQYF
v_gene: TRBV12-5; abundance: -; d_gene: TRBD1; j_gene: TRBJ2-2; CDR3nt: TGTGCTAGTGGTTTGACAGGGGCATTGGACACCGGGGAGCTGTTTTTT; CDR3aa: CASGLTGALDTGELFF
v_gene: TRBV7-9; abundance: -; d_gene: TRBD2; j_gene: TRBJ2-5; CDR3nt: TGTGCCAGCAGCCCTAGGCTAGCGGGAGGAGAGGGAGAGACCCAGTACTTC; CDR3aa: CASSPRLAGGEGETQYF
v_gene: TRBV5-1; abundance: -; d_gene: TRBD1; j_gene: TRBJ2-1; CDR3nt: TGCGCCAGCAGCTTTGACAGGGCCTTTAGCAATGAGCAGTTCTTC; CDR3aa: CASSFDRAFSNEQFF
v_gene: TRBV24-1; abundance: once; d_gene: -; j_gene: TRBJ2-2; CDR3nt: TGTGCCACCTGGCGGCGGCACGAGATAGGAGTGGCGAACACCGGGGAGCTGTTTTTT; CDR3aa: CATWRRHEIGVANTGELFF
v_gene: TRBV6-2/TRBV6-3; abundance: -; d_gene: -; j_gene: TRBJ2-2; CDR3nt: TGTGCCAGCAGTTCCTATGGGGGGGCGGAGACCGGGGAGCTGTTTTTT; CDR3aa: CASSSYGGAETGELFF
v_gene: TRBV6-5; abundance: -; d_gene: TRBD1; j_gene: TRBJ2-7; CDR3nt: TGTGCCAGCAGGAACCGGGGACAGGCCTACGAGCAGTACTTC; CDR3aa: CASRNRGQAYEQYF
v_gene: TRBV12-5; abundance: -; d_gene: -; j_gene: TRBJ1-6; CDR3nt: TGTGCTAGTGGTTTGGTACTTACAGGACAACACTCCTATAATTCACCCCTCCACTTT; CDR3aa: CASGLVLTGQHSYNSPLHF
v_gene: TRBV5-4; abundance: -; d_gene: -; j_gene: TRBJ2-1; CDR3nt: TGTGCCAGCAGCTTGGCCCTGGGGGCCCTTTCCAATGAGCAGTTCTTC; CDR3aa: CASSLALGALSNEQFF
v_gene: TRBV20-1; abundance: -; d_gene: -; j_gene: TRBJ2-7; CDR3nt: TGCAGTGCTAGGTCAGGGCACGAGCAGTACTTC; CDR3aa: CSARSGHEQYF
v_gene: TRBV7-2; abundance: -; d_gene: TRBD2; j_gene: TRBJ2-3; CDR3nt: TGTGCCAGCAGCCTGAGCGGGAGTGGCGAGGATACGCAGTATTTT; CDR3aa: CASSLSGSGEDTQYF
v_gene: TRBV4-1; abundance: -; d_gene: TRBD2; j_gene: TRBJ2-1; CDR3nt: TGCGCCAGCAGCCAATTCCCCCCGAGAAGCGGGAGCTCTTACAATGAGCAGTTCTTC; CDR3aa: CASSQFPPRSGSSYNEQFF